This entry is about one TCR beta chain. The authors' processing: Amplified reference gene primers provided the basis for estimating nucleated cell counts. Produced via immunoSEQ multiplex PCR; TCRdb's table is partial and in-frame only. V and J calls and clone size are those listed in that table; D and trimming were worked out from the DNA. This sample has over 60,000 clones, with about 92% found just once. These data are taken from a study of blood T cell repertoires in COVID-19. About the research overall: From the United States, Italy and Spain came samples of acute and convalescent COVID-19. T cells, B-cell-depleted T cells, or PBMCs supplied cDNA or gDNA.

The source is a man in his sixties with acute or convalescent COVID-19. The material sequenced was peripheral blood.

The chain's CDR3 is CASSEQGYSNQPQHF. CDR3 nucleotides: TGTGCCAGCAGTGAGCAGGGTTATAGCAATCAGCCCCAGCATTTT. J is TRBJ1-5 and V is TRBV25-1; a weak D match, TRBD1 (5 bases). The CDR3 loop spans 15 amino acids. Germline V gives CDR1 MGHDK, CDR2 SYGVNS. V was clipped by 3 bases and J by 0 bases, with 9 bases between them.